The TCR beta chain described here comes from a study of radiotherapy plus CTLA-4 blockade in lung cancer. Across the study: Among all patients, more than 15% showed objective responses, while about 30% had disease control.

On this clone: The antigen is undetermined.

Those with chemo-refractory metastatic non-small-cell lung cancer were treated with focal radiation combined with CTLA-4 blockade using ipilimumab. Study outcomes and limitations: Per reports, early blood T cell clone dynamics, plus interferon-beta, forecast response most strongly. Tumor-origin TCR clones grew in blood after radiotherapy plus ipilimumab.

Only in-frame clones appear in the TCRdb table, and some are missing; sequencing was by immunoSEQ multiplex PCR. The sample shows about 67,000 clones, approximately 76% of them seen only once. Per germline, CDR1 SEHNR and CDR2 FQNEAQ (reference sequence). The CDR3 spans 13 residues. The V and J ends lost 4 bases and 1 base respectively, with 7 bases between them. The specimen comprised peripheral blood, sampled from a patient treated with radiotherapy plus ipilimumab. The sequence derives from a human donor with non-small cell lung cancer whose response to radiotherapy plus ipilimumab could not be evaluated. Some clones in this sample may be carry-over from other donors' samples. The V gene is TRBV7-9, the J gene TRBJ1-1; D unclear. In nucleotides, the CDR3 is TGTGCCAGCAGCTCCTCCCCGAACACTGAAGCTTTCTTT. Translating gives CASSSSPNTEAFF.